Detailed here is one T cell receptor beta chain. Trimming at V came to 5 bases and at J to 0 bases, leaving 12 bases not matched to a gene. Germline V gene lookup returns CDR1 MRHNA and CDR2 SNTAGT. This CDR3 spans 19 amino acids. Measured with immunoSEQ multiplex PCR; TCRdb has only the in-frame clones, and not every one. The sample has 490,000 or so clones, around 80% seen once. This sample is drawn from a study of shared clonotypes between healthy human individuals. The TCR was taken from a woman in her thirties or forties in good health. Some clones in this sample may be carry-over from other donors' samples. The sample comprised PBMCs. The gene calls are TRBV6-4 and TRBJ2-1, with 11 bases that match TRBD2. As DNA, the CDR3 is TGTGCCAGCAGTACAACTAGCGGGAGTTTATTGGGCTCCTACAATGAGCAGTTCTTC. Amino acid sequence: CASSTTSGSLLGSYNEQFF.